These 8 T cell receptor beta chains were all obtained from the same sample, sequenced in a study of blood T cell repertoires in COVID-19. The protocol was immunoSEQ multiplex PCR, while the TCRdb copy is restricted to in-frame clones and leaves out a portion. This table holds tens of thousands of clones, 70% to 90% found once. Sequenced: peripheral blood. These receptors were taken from a woman aged 60 to 75 with acute or convalescent COVID-19.

This clone is termed medium-sized. The chain joins TRBV14 to TRBJ2-1; 10 positions agree with TRBD1. Trimming took 3 bases from V and 9 from J; bases not matched to a gene: 11. Germline lookup yields CDR1 SGHDN and CDR2 FVKESK. The CDR3 extends over 16 amino acids. Here the CDR3 DNA reads TGTGCCAGCAGCCAGGAACGGACAGGGGGAATGGTTGAGCAGTTCTTC. Protein: CASSQERTGGMVEQFF.

The chain carries TRBV5-1 and TRBJ1-2; 9 bases fit TRBD1. The CDR3 spans 15 residues. The trim removed 0 bases at V and 7 bases at J, leaving 7 bases unmatched. CDR1 SGHRS and CDR2 YFSETQ come from the germline V gene. CDR3 sequence: CASSLDWTGEPGYTF. The CDR3, as DNA: TGCGCCAGCAGCTTGGATTGGACAGGGGAACCTGGCTACACCTTC.

The V gene is TRBV27, the J gene TRBJ1-4; D remains ambiguous. This CDR3 has 13 residues. Looked up from germline, CDR1 is MNHEY and CDR2 is SMNVEV (reference sequence). V lost 6 bases, J lost 0 bases, and 5 bases lay in between. The CDR3 region is CASSVATNEKLFF. The CDR3 nucleotides read TGTGCCAGCAGCGTTGCAACTAATGAAAAACTGTTTTTT.

This rearrangement joins TRBV7-2 to TRBJ2-2, with 9 bases aligning to TRBD1. CDR3 length: 15 residues. Per germline, CDR1 SGHTA and CDR2 FQGNSA. The V and J ends lost 4 bases and 3 bases, in that order; junction bases with no gene match: 3. The CDR3 nucleotides read TGTGCCAGCAGCTCAGGACAGGGGTACACCGGGGAGCTGTTTTTT. Amino acid sequence: CASSSGQGYTGELFF.

The CDR3: CSASRRYQNIQYF. The DNA of the CDR3 is TGCAGTGCTAGTCGGAGGTATCAAAACATTCAGTACTTC. The V gene is TRBV20-1, the J gene TRBJ2-4; D perhaps matches TRBD2 (5 bases). The CDR3 consists of 13 residues. V dropped 3 bases and J dropped 5 bases, with 11 bases sitting between them. Germline-derived CDR1 and CDR2 are DFQATT and SNEGSKA (reference sequence).

This sequence joins TRBV10-1 and TRBJ1-1; 9 nucleotides agree with TRBD1. Germline V gives CDR1 WNHNN, CDR2 SYGVQD (reference sequence). V dropped 8 bases and J dropped 3; count of bases not matched to a gene: 4. The CDR3 loop spans 13 amino acids. The CDR3 bases are TGCGCCAGCTCACAGGGGGCGGACACTGAAGCTTTCTTT. Residues: CASSQGADTEAFF.

The chain has TRBV5-1 and TRBJ2-5, with TRBD1 as a possible D gene (5 bases). This CDR3 has 14 residues. Germline CDR1 and CDR2: SGHRS and YFSETQ. V was pared by 0 bases and J by 4 bases, with 10 bases between. The CDR3 coding sequence is TGCGCCAGCAGCTTGGTTCCAGGGTTAGAGACCCAGTACTTC. Residues: CASSLVPGLETQYF.

The V gene is TRBV28, the J gene TRBJ1-2, with 9 bases fitting TRBD1. This CDR3 comprises 16 residues. V was pared by 5 bases and J by 0 bases, with 7 bases of the junction left unmatched. Germline CDR1 and CDR2: MDHEN and SYDVKM. CDR3 sequence reads: CASSPTGGLANYGYTF. CDR3 DNA sequence: TGTGCCAGCAGTCCCACAGGGGGCCTAGCTAACTATGGCTACACCTTC.